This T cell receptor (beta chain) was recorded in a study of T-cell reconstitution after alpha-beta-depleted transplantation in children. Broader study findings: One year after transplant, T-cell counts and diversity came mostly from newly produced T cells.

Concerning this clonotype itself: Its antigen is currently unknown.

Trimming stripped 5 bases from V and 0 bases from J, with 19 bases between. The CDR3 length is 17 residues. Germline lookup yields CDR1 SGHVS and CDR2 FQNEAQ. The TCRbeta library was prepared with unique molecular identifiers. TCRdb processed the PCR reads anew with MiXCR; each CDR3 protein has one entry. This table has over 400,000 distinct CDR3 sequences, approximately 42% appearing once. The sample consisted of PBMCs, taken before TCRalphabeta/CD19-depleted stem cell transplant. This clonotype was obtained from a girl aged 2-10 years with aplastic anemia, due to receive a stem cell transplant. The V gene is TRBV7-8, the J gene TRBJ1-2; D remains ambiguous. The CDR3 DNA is TGTGCCAGCAGCCTACGACCGGACGGGTTGACTAACTATGGCTACACCTTC. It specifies CASSLRPDGLTNYGYTF.